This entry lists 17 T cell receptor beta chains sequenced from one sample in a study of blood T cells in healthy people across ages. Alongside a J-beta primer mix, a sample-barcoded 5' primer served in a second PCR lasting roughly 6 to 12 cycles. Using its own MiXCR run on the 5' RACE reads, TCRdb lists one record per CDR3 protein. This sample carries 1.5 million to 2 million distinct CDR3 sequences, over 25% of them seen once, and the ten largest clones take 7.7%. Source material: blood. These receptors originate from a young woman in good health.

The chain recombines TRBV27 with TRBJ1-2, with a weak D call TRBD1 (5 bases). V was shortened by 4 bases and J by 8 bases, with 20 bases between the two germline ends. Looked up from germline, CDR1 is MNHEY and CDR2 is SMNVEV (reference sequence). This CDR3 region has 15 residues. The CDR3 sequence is CASSSTRDVEWGYTF. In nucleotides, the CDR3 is TGTGCCAGCAGTTCGACCCGGGACGTAGAGTGGGGCTACACCTTC.

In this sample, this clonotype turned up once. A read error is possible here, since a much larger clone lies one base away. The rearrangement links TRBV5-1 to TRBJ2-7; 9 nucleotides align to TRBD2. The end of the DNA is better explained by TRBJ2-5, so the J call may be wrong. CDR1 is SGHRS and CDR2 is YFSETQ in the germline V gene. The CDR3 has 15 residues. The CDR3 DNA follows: TGCACCAGCAGCCAGGAGAGAGCGGGGGGCGAGACCCAGTACTTC. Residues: CTSSQERAGGETQYF.

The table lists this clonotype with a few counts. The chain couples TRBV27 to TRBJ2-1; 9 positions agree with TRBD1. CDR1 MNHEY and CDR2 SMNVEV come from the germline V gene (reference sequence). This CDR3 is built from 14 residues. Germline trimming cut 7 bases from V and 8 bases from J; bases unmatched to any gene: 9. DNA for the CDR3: TGTGCCAGCAAGCCGGGACAGGGACGCTATGAGCAGTTCTTC. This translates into CASKPGQGRYEQFF.

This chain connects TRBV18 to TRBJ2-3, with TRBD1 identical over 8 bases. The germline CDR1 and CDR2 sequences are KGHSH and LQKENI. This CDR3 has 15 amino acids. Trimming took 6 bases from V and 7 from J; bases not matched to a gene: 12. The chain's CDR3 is CASSPGQATVNTQYF. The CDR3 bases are TGTGCCAGCTCCCCGGGACAGGCGACTGTGAATACGCAGTATTTT.

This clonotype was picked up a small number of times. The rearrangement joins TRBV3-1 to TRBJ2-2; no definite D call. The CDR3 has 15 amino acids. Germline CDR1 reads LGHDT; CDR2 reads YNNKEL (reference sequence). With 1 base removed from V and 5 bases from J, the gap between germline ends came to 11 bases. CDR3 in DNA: TGTGCCAGCAGCCAAGGCCCCCAACCTACCGGGGAGCTGTTTTTT. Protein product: CASSQGPQPTGELFF.

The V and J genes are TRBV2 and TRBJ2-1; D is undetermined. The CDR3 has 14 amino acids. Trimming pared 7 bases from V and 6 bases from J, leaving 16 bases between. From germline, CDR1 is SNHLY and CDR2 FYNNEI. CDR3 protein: CASKVNSVVNEQFF. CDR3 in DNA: TGTGCCAGCAAGGTTAATAGTGTCGTCAATGAGCAGTTCTTC. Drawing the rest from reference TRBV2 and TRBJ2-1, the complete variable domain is EPEVTQTPSHQVTQMGQEVILRCVPISNHLYFYWYRQILGQKVEFLVSFYNNEISEKSEIFDDQFSVERPDGSNFTLKIRSTKLEDSAMYFCASKVNSVVNEQFFGPGTRLTVL.

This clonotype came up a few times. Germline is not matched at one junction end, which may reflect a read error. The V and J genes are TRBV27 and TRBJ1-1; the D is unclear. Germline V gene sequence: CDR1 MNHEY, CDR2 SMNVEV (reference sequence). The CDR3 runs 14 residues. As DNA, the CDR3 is TGTGCCTGCAGTCCCCCCGGACGTTACACTGAAGCTTTCTTT. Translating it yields CACSPPGRYTEAFF.

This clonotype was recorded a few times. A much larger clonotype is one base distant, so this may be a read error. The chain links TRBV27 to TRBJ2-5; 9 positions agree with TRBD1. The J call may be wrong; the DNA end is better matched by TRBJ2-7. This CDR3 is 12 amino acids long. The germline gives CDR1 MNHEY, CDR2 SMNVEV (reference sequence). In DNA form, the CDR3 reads TGTGCCGGCGGACAGGGGACCTACGAGCAGTACTTC. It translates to CAGGQGTYEQYF.

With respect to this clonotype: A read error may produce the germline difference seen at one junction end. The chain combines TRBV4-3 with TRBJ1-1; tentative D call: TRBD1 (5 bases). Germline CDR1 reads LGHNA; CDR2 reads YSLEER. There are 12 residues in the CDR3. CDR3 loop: CANSHRGAEAFF. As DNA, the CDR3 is TGCGCCAACAGCCACCGAGGGGCTGAAGCTTTCTTT.

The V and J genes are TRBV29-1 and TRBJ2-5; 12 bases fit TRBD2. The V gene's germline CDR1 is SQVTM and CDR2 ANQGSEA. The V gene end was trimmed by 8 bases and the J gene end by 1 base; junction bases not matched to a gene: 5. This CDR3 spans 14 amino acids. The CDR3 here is CSTWTSGVQETQYF. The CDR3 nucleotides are TGCAGCACGTGGACTAGCGGGGTCCAAGAGACCCAGTACTTC.

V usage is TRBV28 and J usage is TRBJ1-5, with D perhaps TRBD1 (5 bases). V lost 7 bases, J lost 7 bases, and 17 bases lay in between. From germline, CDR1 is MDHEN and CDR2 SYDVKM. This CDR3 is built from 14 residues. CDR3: CASNSDSRGQPQHF. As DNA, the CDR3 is TGTGCCAGCAACTCCGACAGTCGAGGGCAGCCCCAGCATTTT.

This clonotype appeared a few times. CDR3 loop: CASSTGNKNIQYF. The CDR3 nucleotides are TGTGCCAGCAGTACTGGGAACAAAAACATTCAGTACTTC. The V call is TRBV6-2 or TRBV6-3, the J call TRBJ2-4; D not certain. Deletions cut 5 bases from V and 3 bases from J, with 8 bases between. Germline assignment: CDR1 MNHEY and CDR2 SVGEGT. The CDR3 runs to 13 residues.

For the CDR3, the DNA is TGTGCCAGCAGCGCCCGGGGGGCTGGAAACACCATATATTTT. It is translated as CASSARGAGNTIYF. The chain couples TRBV9 to TRBJ1-3; D perhaps matches TRBD1 (5 bases). Germline V gene sequence: CDR1 SGDLS, CDR2 YYNGEE. The CDR3 is 14 residues long. V was trimmed by 3 bases and J by 2 bases, leaving 9 bases between them. The full variable domain, completed using reference TRBV9 and TRBJ1-3, is DSGVTQTPKHLITATGQRVTLRCSPRSGDLSVYWYQQSLDQGLQFLIQYYNGEERAKGNILERFSAQQFPDLHSELNLSSLELGDSALYFCASSARGAGNTIYFGEGSWLTVV.

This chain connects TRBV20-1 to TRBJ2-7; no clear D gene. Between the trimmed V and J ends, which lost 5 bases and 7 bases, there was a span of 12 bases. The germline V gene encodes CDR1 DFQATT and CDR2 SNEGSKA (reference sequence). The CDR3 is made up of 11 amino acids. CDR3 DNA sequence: TGCAGTGCTTACCTCTCCGATGAGCAGTACTTC. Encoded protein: CSAYLSDEQYF.

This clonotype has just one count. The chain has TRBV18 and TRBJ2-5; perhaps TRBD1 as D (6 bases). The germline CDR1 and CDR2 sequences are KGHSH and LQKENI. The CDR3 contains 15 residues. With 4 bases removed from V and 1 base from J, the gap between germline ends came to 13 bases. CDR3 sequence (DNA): TGTGCCAGCTCACTTATTCGCAGGGGCCAAGAGACCCAGTACTTC. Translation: CASSLIRRGQETQYF.

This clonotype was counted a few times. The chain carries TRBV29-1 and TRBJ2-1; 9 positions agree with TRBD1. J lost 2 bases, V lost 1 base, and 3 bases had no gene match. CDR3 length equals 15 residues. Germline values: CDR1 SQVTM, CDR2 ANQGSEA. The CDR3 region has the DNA TGCAGCGTTGAAGGTACAGGGGGCACCTACAATGAGCAGTTCTTC. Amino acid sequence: CSVEGTGGTYNEQFF.

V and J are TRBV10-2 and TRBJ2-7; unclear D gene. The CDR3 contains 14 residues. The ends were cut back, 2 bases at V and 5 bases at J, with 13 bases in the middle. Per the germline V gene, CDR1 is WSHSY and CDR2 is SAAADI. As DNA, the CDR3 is TGCGCCAGCAGTGAGAGAAATTCGCCAAACGAGCAGTACTTC. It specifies CASSERNSPNEQYF.